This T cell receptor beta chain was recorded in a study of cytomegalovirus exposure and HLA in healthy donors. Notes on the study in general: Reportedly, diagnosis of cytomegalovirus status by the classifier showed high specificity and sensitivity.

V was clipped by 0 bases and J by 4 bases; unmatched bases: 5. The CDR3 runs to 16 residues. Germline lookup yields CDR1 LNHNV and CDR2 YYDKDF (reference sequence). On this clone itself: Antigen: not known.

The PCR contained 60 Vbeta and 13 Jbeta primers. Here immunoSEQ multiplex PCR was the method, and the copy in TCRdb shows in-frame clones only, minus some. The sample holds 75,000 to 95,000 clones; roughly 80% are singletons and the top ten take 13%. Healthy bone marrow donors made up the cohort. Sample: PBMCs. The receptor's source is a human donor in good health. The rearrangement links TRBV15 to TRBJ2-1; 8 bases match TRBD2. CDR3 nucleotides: TGTGCCACCAGCAGAGATACGGGGGGGATTTACAATGAGCAGTTCTTC. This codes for CATSRDTGGIYNEQFF.